Each of the 25 T cell receptor beta chains below was sequenced from the same sample in a study of T cells in localized non-small cell lung cancer. TCRdb keeps only in-frame clones here, not all; method: immunoSEQ multiplex PCR. The sample holds more than 30,000 clones, roughly 90% seen once. The starting material was peripheral blood mononuclear cells, obtained before any cancer treatment. These TCRs come from a woman between 40 and 69 years old with stage III lung adenocarcinoma.

This clone was picked up one time. The V gene is TRBV25-1, the J gene TRBJ2-3; TRBD1 aligns across 9 bases. The CDR3 runs 15 residues. V trimming: 1 base; J trimming: 6 bases; junction bases outside the gene matches: 5. From germline, CDR1 is MGHDK and CDR2 SYGVNS. The CDR3 region is CASSESTGGGDTQYF. The CDR3 coding sequence is TGTGCCAGCAGTGAATCGACAGGGGGAGGGGATACGCAGTATTTT.

The genes are TRBV4-2 and TRBJ1-2; tentative D call: TRBD1 (6 bases). Trimming shortened V by 5 bases and J by 7 bases, and 17 bases separated the two germline ends. CDR1 and CDR2 (germline): LGHNA, YNFKEQ. This CDR3 is 14 amino acids long. Here the CDR3 reads CASSSERGEGGYTF. The CDR3 nucleotides are TGTGCCAGCAGCTCGGAAAGGGGGGAGGGTGGCTACACCTTC.

This sequence joins TRBV7-8 and TRBJ2-7; 9 bases map to TRBD1. J gave up 3 bases and V 5 bases, and 11 bases lay outside the gene matches. Germline CDR1 and CDR2: SGHVS and FQNEAQ. The CDR3 contains 16 residues. For the CDR3, the DNA is TGTGCCAGCAGCCTCGGACAGGGGAGGTTGAGCTACGAGCAGTACTTC. Encoded protein: CASSLGQGRLSYEQYF.

The chain combines TRBV7-8 with TRBJ1-5; 8 positions agree with TRBD1. This CDR3 is 15 amino acids long. The germline V gene encodes CDR1 SGHVS and CDR2 FQNEAQ. J was trimmed by 7 bases and V by 5 bases; bases with no gene match: 10. The CDR3 DNA reads TGTGCCAGCAGCACTCGAGGACAGGGAAGCCAGCCCCAGCATTTT. Translating gives CASSTRGQGSQPQHF. The full variable domain, rest sourced from reference TRBV7-8 and TRBJ1-5, is GAGVSQSPRYKVAKRGQDVALRCDPISGHVSLFWYQQALGQGPEFLTYFQNEAQLDKSGLPSDRFFAERPEGSVSTLKIQRTQQEDSAVYLCASSTRGQGSQPQHFGDGTRLSIL.

The table lists this clone with a count of one. This chain links TRBV6-1 with TRBJ2-1; no clear D. The CDR3 contains 11 residues. The ends were cut back, 3 bases at V and 7 bases at J, with 4 bases in the middle. Germline assignment: CDR1 MNHNS and CDR2 SASEGT. The CDR3 coding sequence is TGTGCCAGCAGTGATCTTAATGAGCAGTTCTTC. This gives the protein CASSDLNEQFF.

The chain joins TRBV28 to TRBJ1-5, with D perhaps TRBD1 (5 bases). Germline values: CDR1 MDHEN, CDR2 SYDVKM. The CDR3 extends over 15 amino acids. Trimming removed 11 bases at V and 6 bases at J, with 23 bases between. The CDR3 protein is CALKRRGAGRQPQHF. The CDR3 coding sequence is TGTGCCCTTAAGAGGCGAGGGGCCGGGCGTCAGCCCCAGCATTTT.

This chain links TRBV28 with TRBJ2-1, with D perhaps matching TRBD1 (5 bases). Germline V gene data show CDR1 as MDHEN and CDR2 as SYDVKM. CDR3 size: 13 residues. V lost 8 bases to trimming and J lost 7 bases, with 15 bases between them. CDR3 nucleotide sequence: TGTGCCAGCCTAAGAGTGGCAGGGAATGAGCAGTTCTTC. Amino acid sequence: CASLRVAGNEQFF.

Only one count was recorded for this clone. The chain combines TRBV4-3 with TRBJ1-6; 7 nucleotides agree with TRBD1. The CDR3 is 15 amino acids. The ends lost 6 bases at V and 0 bases at J; junction bases unmatched: 2. Looked up from germline, CDR1 is LGHNA and CDR2 is YSLEER. The CDR3 DNA reads TGCGCCAGCAGGGACAGGAGCTCCTATAATTCACCCCTCCACTTT. Encoded protein: CASRDRSSYNSPLHF.

The CDR3 sequence: CASSSPRRRQGQFF. As DNA, the CDR3 is TGTGCCAGCAGCTCACCGCGGAGGAGGCAGGGGCAGTTCTTC. The rearrangement joins TRBV11-2 to TRBJ2-1; the D gene could be TRBD1 or TRBD2 (5 bases each). Trimming pared 4 bases from V and 12 bases from J, leaving 19 bases between. The germline V gene encodes CDR1 SGHAT and CDR2 FQNNGV. The CDR3 extends over 14 amino acids.

The chain couples TRBV29-1 to TRBJ2-1, with TRBD2 matching 10 bases. From germline, CDR1 is SQVTM and CDR2 ANQGSEA. The CDR3 sequence is 14 residues long. J lost 7 bases, V lost 4 bases, and 7 bases had no gene match. The CDR3: CSVVSGGAYNEQFF. For the CDR3, the DNA is TGCAGCGTTGTAAGCGGGGGGGCTTATAATGAGCAGTTCTTC.

J is TRBJ2-7 and V is TRBV6-5; the D is unclear. Germline V gene lookup returns CDR1 MNHEY and CDR2 SVGAGI. This CDR3 region has 15 residues. Trimming left V 2 bases short and J 4 bases short, with 15 bases between. The CDR3 DNA is TGTGCCAGCAGTTACGGGAACTCGCCGATTTACGAGCAGTACTTC. The encoded protein is CASSYGNSPIYEQYF.

V usage is TRBV5-6 and J usage is TRBJ1-5; D unclear. Trimming took 4 bases from V and 10 from J, leaving 15 bases between them. The CDR3 spans 13 residues. Germline CDR1 reads SGHDT; CDR2 reads YYEEEE. CDR3 nucleotide sequence: TGTGCCAGCAGCCAATCCCCCCGGGAACCCCAGCATTTT. Residues: CASSQSPREPQHF.

The CDR3 nucleotides are TGCGCCAGCAGCTTGGGGGCCGGGGGTTCCTACGAGCAGTACTTC. This gives the protein CASSLGAGGSYEQYF. The chain links TRBV5-1 to TRBJ2-7; D is perhaps TRBD2 (6 bases). Germline V gives CDR1 SGHRS, CDR2 YFSETQ. The ends were cut back, 0 bases at V and 1 base at J, with 11 bases in the middle. This CDR3 contains 15 residues.

This clone has more than one count but fewer than ten. The genes are TRBV4-1 and TRBJ1-2; the D gene is possibly TRBD1 (6 bases). This CDR3 region has 16 residues. Looked up from germline, CDR1 is MGHRA and CDR2 is YSYEKL. Trimming shortened V by 0 bases and J by 6 bases, and 17 bases separated the two germline ends. The CDR3 loop reads CASSQDGSRGEDGYTF. Written as DNA, the CDR3 is TGCGCCAGCAGCCAAGACGGGTCCAGGGGAGAGGATGGCTACACCTTC.

The chain joins TRBV2 to TRBJ1-1, with TRBD1 matching over 7 bases. V shed 5 bases and J 5 bases; nucleotides not matched to a gene: 5. CDR3 size: 13 residues. CDR1 and CDR2 from the germline V gene are SNHLY and FYNNEI. CDR3 nucleotide sequence: TGTGCCAGCAGTTCCGACAGGGAAACTGAAGCTTTCTTT. It is translated as CASSSDRETEAFF.

V usage is TRBV2 and J usage is TRBJ2-7; D is possibly TRBD1 (5 bases). The CDR3 is 14 amino acids. V shed 7 bases and J shed 1 base, with 14 bases lying between them. CDR1 is SNHLY and CDR2 is FYNNEI in the germline V gene. CDR3 amino acids: CASTPGIPSYEQYF. The CDR3 DNA reads as TGTGCCAGCACGCCAGGGATTCCTTCCTACGAGCAGTACTTC. Full variable domain (outside the CDR3, taken from reference TRBV2 and TRBJ2-7): EPEVTQTPSHQVTQMGQEVILRCVPISNHLYFYWYRQILGQKVEFLVSFYNNEISEKSEIFDDQFSVERPDGSNFTLKIRSTKLEDSAMYFCASTPGIPSYEQYFGPGTRLTVT.

V and J are TRBV7-3 and TRBJ1-2, with TRBD1 identical over 7 bases. The CDR3 contains 15 residues. Germline values: CDR1 SGHTA, CDR2 FQGTGA. The trim removed 5 bases at V and 2 bases at J, leaving 8 bases unmatched. The CDR3 region has the DNA TGTGCCAGCAGCGGCCGACAGGGACCGAACTATGGCTACACCTTC. It yields the protein CASSGRQGPNYGYTF.

V gene TRBV6-1 combines with J gene TRBJ1-1; weak D call: TRBD1 (5 bases). This CDR3 comprises 13 residues. Trimming removed 7 bases from V and 1 base from J, with 10 bases in between. The germline V gene has CDR1 MNHNS and CDR2 SASEGT. CDR3 in DNA: TGTGCCAGCATGCGGACACAGAACACTGAAGCTTTCTTT. This gives the protein CASMRTQNTEAFF.

This clone appeared a few times. The chain recombines TRBV30 with TRBJ1-6, with 7 bases identical to TRBD1. This CDR3 has 14 residues. Per the germline V gene, CDR1 is GTSNPN and CDR2 is SVGIG (reference sequence). V shed 4 bases and J 7 bases; nucleotides not matched to a gene: 7. CDR3 in amino acids: CAWKRGRTNSPLHF. CDR3 in DNA: TGTGCCTGGAAGAGGGGGCGAACCAATTCACCCCTCCACTTT.

This clone has more than one count but fewer than ten. The chain employs TRBV11-3 and TRBJ2-1; perhaps TRBD1 as D (6 bases). V shed 3 bases and J shed 3 bases, with 9 bases lying between them. The CDR3 consists of 14 residues. CDR1 SGHNT and CDR2 YENEEA come from the germline V gene. The CDR3 sequence: CASSFRTDYNEQFF. The CDR3 bases are TGTGCCAGCAGCTTTCGGACAGACTACAATGAGCAGTTCTTC.

The chain combines TRBV5-1 with TRBJ1-2; a possible D gene is TRBD1 (5 bases). The germline gives CDR1 SGHRS, CDR2 YFSETQ. The CDR3 is 13 residues long. V lost 0 bases to trimming and J lost 4 bases, with 7 bases between them. This chain's CDR3 is CASSLGDLYGYTF. CDR3 DNA: TGCGCCAGCAGCTTGGGGGACCTCTATGGCTACACCTTC.

Note on this clone: An end of the junction differs from the germline gene, which may be a read error. The J gene is TRBJ2-1, the V gene TRBV7-3; D is uncertain. Germline V CDR1 and CDR2: SGHTA, FQGTGA. The CDR3 spans 14 residues. The CDR3: CASSLGRSFNEQFF. CDR3 nucleotides: TGTGCCAGCAGCTTAGGTCGATCCTTCAATGAGCAGTTCTTC.

The V and J genes are TRBV19 and TRBJ1-4; D is unclear. Trimming removed 3 bases at V and 8 bases at J, with 16 bases between. From germline, CDR1 is LNHDA and CDR2 SQIVND (reference sequence). This CDR3 spans 15 amino acids. The CDR3 here is CASSISLVEGEKLFF. As DNA, the CDR3 is TGTGCCAGTAGTATCTCTCTGGTGGAAGGGGAAAAACTGTTTTTT.

Only one count was recorded for this clone. The chain couples TRBV28 to TRBJ2-2, with TRBD1 matching 7 bases. Germline assignment: CDR1 MDHEN and CDR2 SYDVKM. The CDR3 covers 14 residues. V trimming: 6 bases; J trimming: 5 bases; junction bases outside the gene matches: 6. This CDR3 is CASSGDRVTGELFF. The CDR3, as DNA: TGTGCCAGCAGCGGGGACAGAGTGACCGGGGAGCTGTTTTTT.

CDR3 bases: TGTGCCTGTAACAGTCCCCACCAAGAGACCCAGTACTTC. Its protein is CACNSPHQETQYF. This sequence joins TRBV30 and TRBJ2-5, with D unclear. V lost 6 bases and J lost 0, with 11 bases in between. Germline assignment: CDR1 GTSNPN and CDR2 SVGIG (reference sequence). The CDR3 covers 13 residues.